Each of the 13 T cell receptor beta chains below was sequenced from the same sample in a study of radiotherapy plus CTLA-4 blockade in lung cancer. Here immunoSEQ multiplex PCR was the method, and the copy in TCRdb shows in-frame clones only, minus some. The sample lists 35,000 to 55,000 clones; approximately 77% were seen once. The sequenced sample was peripheral blood, obtained from a patient treated with radiotherapy plus ipilimumab. These TCRs come from a human donor with non-small cell lung cancer whose response to radiotherapy plus ipilimumab could not be evaluated.

This chain connects TRBV18 to TRBJ2-1, with D hard to call. This CDR3 has 13 amino acids. CDR1 and CDR2 (germline): KGHSH, LQKENI. Between the trimmed V and J ends, which lost 2 bases and 4 bases, there was a span of 6 bases. CDR3 DNA: TGTGCCAGCTCACCAAATCGGTACAATGAGCAGTTCTTC. The encoded protein is CASSPNRYNEQFF. Full variable domain (missing parts from reference TRBV18 and TRBJ2-1): NAGVMQNPRHLVRRRGQEARLRCSPMKGHSHVYWYRQLPEEGLKFMVYLQKENIIDESGMPKERFSAEFPKEGPSILRIQQVVRGDSAAYFCASSPNRYNEQFFGPGTRLTVL.

The chain carries TRBV7-3 and TRBJ2-3; 7 bases align to TRBD2. Germline CDR1 is SGHTA and CDR2 is FQGTGA. Trimming cost V 4 bases and J 0 bases; bases outside gene matches: 1. CDR3 length: 14 amino acids. CDR3 sequence reads: CASSSSGSTDTQYF. In DNA, the CDR3 is TGTGCCAGCAGCTCTAGCGGCAGCACAGATACGCAGTATTTT.

This clone was found once. V usage is TRBV30 and J usage is TRBJ1-2; D might be TRBD1 (5 bases). There are 13 residues in the CDR3. V was cut by 2 bases and J by 7 bases, with 14 bases left in between. The germline CDR1 and CDR2 sequences are GTSNPN and SVGIG (reference sequence). CDR3 DNA: TGTGCCTGGAGTCGCCAGGGTCAAGGTGGCTACACCTTC. Its protein is CAWSRQGQGGYTF.

The V and J genes are TRBV21-1 and TRBJ1-5; TRBD1 is the table's D call and was not checked against the DNA. TRBV21-1 is a listed pseudogene. The length of the CDR3 is 20 residues. The CDR3 coding sequence is TGTGCCAGCAGCAAAACTACGGACAGTCTCCAGGGTTATAGCAATCAGCCCCAGCATTTT. Its translation is CASSKTTDSLQGYSNQPQHF.

This chain uses TRBV5-5 with TRBJ2-7, with 8 positions matching TRBD2. The CDR3 length is 15 residues. Germline assignment: CDR1 SGHKS and CDR2 YYEKEE (reference sequence). After removal of 2 bases from V and 6 bases from J, the junction contained 10 bases not matched to a gene. CDR3 bases: TGTGCCAGCAGCTTCGCGTCCAACGGGGGGGGCGAGCAGTACTTC. Protein product: CASSFASNGGGEQYF.

The rearrangement uses TRBV6-4 and TRBJ2-7, with D tentatively TRBD1 (5 bases). Per the germline V gene, CDR1 is MRHNA and CDR2 is SNTAGT. Trimming took 0 bases from V and 2 from J, leaving 17 bases between them. The CDR3 totals 17 residues. CDR3 coding DNA: TGTGCCAGCAGTGACTCGACGGGTAGGGGATGTACCTACGAGCAGTACTTC. This sequence encodes CASSDSTGRGCTYEQYF.

This clone has only one observation. V is TRBV2 and J is TRBJ2-7; maybe TRBD2 (6 bases). V lost 3 bases and J lost 6, with 15 bases in between. The CDR3 covers 14 residues. Germline CDR1 is SNHLY and CDR2 is FYNNEI. The CDR3 region is CASSEGLLASEQYF. Written as DNA, the CDR3 is TGTGCCAGCAGTGAGGGACTGCTGGCGTCCGAGCAGTACTTC.

The chain uses TRBV7-9 and TRBJ1-1; 7 bases align to TRBD1. This CDR3 spans 13 amino acids. J gave up 7 bases and V 5 bases, and 7 bases lay outside the gene matches. The germline V gene encodes CDR1 SEHNR and CDR2 FQNEAQ (reference sequence). In DNA, the CDR3 is TGTGCCAGCAGCGAGGGGGCTGGGATTGAAGCTTTCTTT. Translation gives CASSEGAGIEAFF.

The rearrangement uses TRBV2 and TRBJ2-4; 12 nucleotides agree with TRBD1. CDR1 and CDR2 from the germline V gene are SNHLY and FYNNEI. CDR3 length: 13 residues. With V trimmed by 9 bases and J by 16 bases, 13 bases remained unmatched. The CDR3 coding sequence is TGTGCCAGAAATAAGGGGGACAGGGGGCGCATATACTTC. Its protein product is CARNKGDRGRIYF.

V and J are TRBV6-1 and TRBJ2-3; D unclear. Deletions cut 2 bases from V and 4 bases from J, with 16 bases between. Germline lookup yields CDR1 MNHNS and CDR2 SASEGT. This CDR3 contains 16 residues. The CDR3 sequence: CASSESPQVGADTQYF. The CDR3, as DNA: TGTGCCAGCAGTGAAAGCCCCCAAGTAGGAGCAGATACGCAGTATTTT.

The chain joins TRBV5-6 to TRBJ2-1; 9 nucleotides align to TRBD2. Germline-derived CDR1 and CDR2 are SGHDT and YYEEEE. V gave up 4 bases and J gave up 3 bases; unmatched junction bases: 8. The CDR3 is made up of 16 amino acids. The CDR3 region is CASSDLTSGVYNEQFF. Here the CDR3 DNA reads TGTGCCAGCAGCGACCTGACTAGCGGAGTCTACAATGAGCAGTTCTTC.

The V and J genes are TRBV5-1 and TRBJ2-5, with TRBD1 as a possible D gene (5 bases). Germline-derived CDR1 and CDR2 are SGHRS and YFSETQ. The CDR3 length is 14 residues. The V end was cut by 1 base, the J end by 2 bases, with 9 bases between. The CDR3 DNA follows: TGCGCCAGCAGCTTGAGTGCAGGGCAAGAGACCCAGTACTTC. It specifies CASSLSAGQETQYF.

This clone appeared a single time. This rearrangement joins TRBV11-2 to TRBJ2-7; the match to TRBD2 covers 7 bases. The CDR3 has 16 residues. CDR1 SGHAT and CDR2 FQNNGV come from the germline V gene. Germline trimming cut 1 base from V and 3 bases from J; bases unmatched to any gene: 9. CDR3: CASSLGGGSMIYEQYF. The CDR3 DNA reads as TGTGCCAGCAGCTTAGGCGGGGGATCGATGATCTACGAGCAGTACTTC.